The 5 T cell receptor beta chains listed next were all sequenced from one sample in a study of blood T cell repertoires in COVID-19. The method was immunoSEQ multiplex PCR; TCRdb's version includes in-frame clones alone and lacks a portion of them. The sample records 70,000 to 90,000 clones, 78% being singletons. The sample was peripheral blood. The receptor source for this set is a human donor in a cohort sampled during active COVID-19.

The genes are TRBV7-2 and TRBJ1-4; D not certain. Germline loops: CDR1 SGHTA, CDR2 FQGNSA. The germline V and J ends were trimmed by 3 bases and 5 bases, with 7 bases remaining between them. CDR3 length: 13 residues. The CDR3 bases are TGTGCCAGCAGCTTCACACAGAATGAAAAACTGTTTTTT. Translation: CASSFTQNEKLFF.

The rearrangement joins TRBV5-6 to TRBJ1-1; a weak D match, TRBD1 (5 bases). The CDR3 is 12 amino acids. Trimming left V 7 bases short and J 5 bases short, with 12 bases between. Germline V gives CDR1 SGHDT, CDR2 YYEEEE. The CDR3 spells CASGLGGTEAFF. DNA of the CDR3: TGTGCCAGCGGACTGGGGGGGACTGAAGCTTTCTTT. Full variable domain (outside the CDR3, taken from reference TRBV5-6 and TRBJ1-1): DAGVTQSPTHLIKTRGQQVTLRCSPKSGHDTVSWYQQALGQGPQFIFQYYEEEERQRGNFPDRFSGHQFPNYSSELNVNALLLGDSALYLCASGLGGTEAFFGQGTRLTVV.

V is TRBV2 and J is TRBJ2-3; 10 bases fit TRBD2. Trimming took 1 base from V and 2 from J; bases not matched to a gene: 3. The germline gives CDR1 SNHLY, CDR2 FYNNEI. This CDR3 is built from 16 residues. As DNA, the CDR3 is TGTGCCAGCAGTGAAGGGCTAGCGGGGGACACAGATACGCAGTATTTT. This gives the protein CASSEGLAGDTDTQYF.

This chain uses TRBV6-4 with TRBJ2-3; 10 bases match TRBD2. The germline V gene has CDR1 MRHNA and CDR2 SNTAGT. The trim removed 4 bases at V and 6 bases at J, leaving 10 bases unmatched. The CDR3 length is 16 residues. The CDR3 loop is CASSVTPAGGRDTQYF. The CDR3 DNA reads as TGTGCCAGCAGTGTCACCCCAGCGGGAGGGCGTGATACGCAGTATTTT.

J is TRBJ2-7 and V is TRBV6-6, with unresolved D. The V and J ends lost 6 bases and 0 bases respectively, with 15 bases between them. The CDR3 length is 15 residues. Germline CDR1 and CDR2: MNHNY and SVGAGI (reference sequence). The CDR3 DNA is TGTGCCAGCAGCGGGTTGGAAAAGGTCTCCTACGAGCAGTACTTC. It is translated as CASSGLEKVSYEQYF.